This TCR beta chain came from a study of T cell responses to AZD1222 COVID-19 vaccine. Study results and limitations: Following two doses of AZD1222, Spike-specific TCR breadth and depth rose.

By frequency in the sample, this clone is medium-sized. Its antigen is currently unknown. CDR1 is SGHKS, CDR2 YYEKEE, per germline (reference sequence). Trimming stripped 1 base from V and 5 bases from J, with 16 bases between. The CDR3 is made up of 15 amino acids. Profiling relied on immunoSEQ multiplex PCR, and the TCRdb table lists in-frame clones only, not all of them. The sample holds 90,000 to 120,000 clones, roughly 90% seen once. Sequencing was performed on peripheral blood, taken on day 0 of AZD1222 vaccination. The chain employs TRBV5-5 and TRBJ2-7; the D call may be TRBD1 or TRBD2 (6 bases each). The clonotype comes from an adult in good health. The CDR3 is CASSLFGGRANEQYF. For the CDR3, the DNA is TGTGCCAGCAGCTTGTTTGGGGGGCGGGCTAACGAGCAGTACTTC.